This TCR beta chain originates from a study of T cell responses to AZD1222 COVID-19 vaccine. Study information: Recipients boosted at about 4 weeks or about 12 weeks are pooled.

Data came from immunoSEQ multiplex PCR; TCRdb stores just in-frame clones and leaves some out. The sample lists 150,000 or so clones, more than 90% occurring once. J was trimmed by 0 bases and V by 0 bases; bases with no gene match: 0. The germline V gene encodes CDR1 SGHNT and CDR2 YYREEE (reference sequence). This CDR3 is 15 amino acids long. About this clone: Its antigen is unknown.

Study conclusions and caveats: Spike-specific TCR breadth and depth both grew after two AZD1222 doses.

Source: peripheral blood, taken on day 0 of AZD1222 vaccination. The sequence derives from an adult in good health. The rearrangement uses TRBV5-4 and TRBJ2-7; 10 bases agree with TRBD2. CDR3: CASSLGTSGSYEQYF. The CDR3 DNA reads as TGTGCCAGCAGCTTGGGGACTAGCGGCTCCTACGAGCAGTACTTC. The whole variable domain, filled in from reference TRBV5-4 and TRBJ2-7, reads ETGVTQSPTHLIKTRGQQVTLRCSSQSGHNTVSWYQQALGQGPQFIFQYYREEENGRGNFPPRFSGLQFPNYSSELNVNALELDDSALYLCASSLGTSGSYEQYFGPGTRLTVT.